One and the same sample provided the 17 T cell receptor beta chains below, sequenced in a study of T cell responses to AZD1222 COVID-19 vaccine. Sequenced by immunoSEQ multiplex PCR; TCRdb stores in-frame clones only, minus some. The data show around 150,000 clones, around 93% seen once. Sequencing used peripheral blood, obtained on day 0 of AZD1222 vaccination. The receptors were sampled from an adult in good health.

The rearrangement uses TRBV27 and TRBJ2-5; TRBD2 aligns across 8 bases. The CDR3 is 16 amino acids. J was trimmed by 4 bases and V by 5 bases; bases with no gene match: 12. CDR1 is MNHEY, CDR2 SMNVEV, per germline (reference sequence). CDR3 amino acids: CASSISAGGALETQYF. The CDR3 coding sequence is TGTGCCAGCAGTATCAGCGCCGGGGGGGCCTTAGAGACCCAGTACTTC.

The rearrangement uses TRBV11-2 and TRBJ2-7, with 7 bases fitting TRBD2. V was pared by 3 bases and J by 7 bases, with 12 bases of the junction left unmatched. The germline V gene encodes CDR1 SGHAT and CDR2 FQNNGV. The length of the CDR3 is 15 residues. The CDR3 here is CASSFGVSGVDEQYF. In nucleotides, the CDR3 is TGTGCCAGCAGCTTTGGGGTCAGCGGGGTAGATGAGCAGTACTTC.

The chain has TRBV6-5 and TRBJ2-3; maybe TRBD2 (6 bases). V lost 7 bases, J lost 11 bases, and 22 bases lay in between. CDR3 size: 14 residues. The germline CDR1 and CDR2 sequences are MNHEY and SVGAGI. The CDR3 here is CASKWKAGYEGQYF. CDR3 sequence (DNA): TGTGCCAGCAAATGGAAAGCGGGTTACGAAGGGCAGTATTTT.

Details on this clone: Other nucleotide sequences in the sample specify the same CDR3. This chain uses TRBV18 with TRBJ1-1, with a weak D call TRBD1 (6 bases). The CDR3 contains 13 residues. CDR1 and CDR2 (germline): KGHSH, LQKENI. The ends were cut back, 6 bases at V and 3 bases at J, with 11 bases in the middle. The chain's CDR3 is CASSPQGYTEAFF. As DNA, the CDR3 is TGTGCCAGCTCCCCGCAGGGGTACACTGAAGCTTTCTTT. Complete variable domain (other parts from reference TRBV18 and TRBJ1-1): NAGVMQNPRHLVRRRGQEARLRCSPMKGHSHVYWYRQLPEEGLKFMVYLQKENIIDESGMPKERFSAEFPKEGPSILRIQQVVRGDSAAYFCASSPQGYTEAFFGQGTRLTVV.

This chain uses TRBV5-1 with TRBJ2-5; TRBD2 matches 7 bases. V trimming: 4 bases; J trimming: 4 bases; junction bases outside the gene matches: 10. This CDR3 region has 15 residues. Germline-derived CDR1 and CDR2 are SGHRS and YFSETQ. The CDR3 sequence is CASSLQSGTGETQYF. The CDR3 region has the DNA TGCGCCAGCAGCCTCCAGAGCGGGACGGGAGAGACCCAGTACTTC.

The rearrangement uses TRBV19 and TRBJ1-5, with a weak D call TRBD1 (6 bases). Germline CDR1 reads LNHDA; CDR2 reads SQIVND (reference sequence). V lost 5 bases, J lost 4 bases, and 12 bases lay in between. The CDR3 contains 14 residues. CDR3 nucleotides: TGTGCCAGTAGTCACATTCAGGGGAATCAGCCCCAGCATTTT. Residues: CASSHIQGNQPQHF.

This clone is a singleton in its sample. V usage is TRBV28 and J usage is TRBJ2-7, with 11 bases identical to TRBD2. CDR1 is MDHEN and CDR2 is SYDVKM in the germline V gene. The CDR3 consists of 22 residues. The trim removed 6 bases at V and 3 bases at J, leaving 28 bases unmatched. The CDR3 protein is CASSQRTRETLWGLADDYEQYF. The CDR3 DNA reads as TGTGCCAGCAGCCAGCGGACAAGGGAAACATTGTGGGGACTAGCGGACGACTACGAGCAGTACTTC.

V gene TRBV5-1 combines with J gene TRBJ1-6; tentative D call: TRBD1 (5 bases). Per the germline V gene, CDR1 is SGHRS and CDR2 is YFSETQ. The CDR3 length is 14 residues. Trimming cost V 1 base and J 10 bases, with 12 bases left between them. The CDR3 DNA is TGCGCCAGCAGCTTGACCGGCAGGGAGTCACCCCTCCACTTT. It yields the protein CASSLTGRESPLHF.

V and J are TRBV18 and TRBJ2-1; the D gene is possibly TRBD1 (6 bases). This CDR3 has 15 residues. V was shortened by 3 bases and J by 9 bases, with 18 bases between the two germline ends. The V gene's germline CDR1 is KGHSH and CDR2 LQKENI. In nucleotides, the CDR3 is TGTGCCAGCTCACCCGCGATACAGGGAACGGCTGAGCAGTTCTTC. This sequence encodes CASSPAIQGTAEQFF.

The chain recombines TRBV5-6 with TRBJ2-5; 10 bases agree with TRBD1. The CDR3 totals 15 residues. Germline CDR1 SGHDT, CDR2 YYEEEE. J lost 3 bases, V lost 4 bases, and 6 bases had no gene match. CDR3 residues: CASSRYGTGEETQYF. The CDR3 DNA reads TGTGCCAGCAGCAGATACGGGACAGGGGAAGAGACCCAGTACTTC.

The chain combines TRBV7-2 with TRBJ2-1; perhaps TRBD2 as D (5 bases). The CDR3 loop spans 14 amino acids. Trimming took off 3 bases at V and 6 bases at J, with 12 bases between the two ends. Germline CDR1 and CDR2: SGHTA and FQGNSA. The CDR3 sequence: CASSLDSAGNEQFF. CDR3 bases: TGTGCCAGCAGCTTGGATAGCGCGGGCAATGAGCAGTTCTTC.

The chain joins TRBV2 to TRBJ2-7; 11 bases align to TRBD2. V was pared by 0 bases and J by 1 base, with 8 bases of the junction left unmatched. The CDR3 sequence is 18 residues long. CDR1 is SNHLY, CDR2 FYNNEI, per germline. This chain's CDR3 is CASSEALSGRASSYEQYF. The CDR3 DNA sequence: TGTGCCAGCAGTGAAGCGCTTAGCGGGAGGGCTTCTTCCTACGAGCAGTACTTC.

The CDR3 spells CASSLRDRADSPLHF. CDR3 DNA: TGCGCCAGCAGCTTGCGGGACAGGGCCGATTCACCCCTCCACTTT. This chain connects TRBV5-1 to TRBJ1-6, with 9 bases identical to TRBD1. The ends lost 1 base at V and 8 bases at J; junction bases unmatched: 4. This CDR3 spans 15 amino acids. Germline loops: CDR1 SGHRS, CDR2 YFSETQ. The whole variable domain, filled in from reference TRBV5-1 and TRBJ1-6, reads KAGVTQTPRYLIKTRGQQVTLSCSPISGHRSVSWYQQTPGQGLQFLFEYFSETQRNKGNFPGRFSGRQFSNSRSEMNVSTLELGDSALYLCASSLRDRADSPLHFGNGTRLTVT.

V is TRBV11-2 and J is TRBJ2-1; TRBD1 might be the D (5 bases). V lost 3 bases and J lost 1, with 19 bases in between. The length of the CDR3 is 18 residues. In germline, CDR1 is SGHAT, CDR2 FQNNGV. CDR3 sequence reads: CASSFQAWGSLSYNEQFF. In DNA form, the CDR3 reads TGTGCCAGCAGCTTCCAGGCTTGGGGCAGCTTATCCTACAATGAGCAGTTCTTC.

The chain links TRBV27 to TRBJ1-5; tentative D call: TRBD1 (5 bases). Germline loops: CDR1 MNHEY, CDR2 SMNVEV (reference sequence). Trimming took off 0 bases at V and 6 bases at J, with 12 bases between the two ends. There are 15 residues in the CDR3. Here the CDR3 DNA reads TGTGCCAGCAGTTTATCCTGGGGCGGGAGTCAGCCCCAGCATTTT. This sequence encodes CASSLSWGGSQPQHF.

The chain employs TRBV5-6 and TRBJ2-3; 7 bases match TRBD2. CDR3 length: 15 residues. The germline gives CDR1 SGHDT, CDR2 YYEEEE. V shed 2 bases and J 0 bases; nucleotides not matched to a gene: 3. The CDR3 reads CASSFRGVSTDTQYF. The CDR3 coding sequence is TGTGCCAGCAGCTTTCGGGGGGTAAGCACAGATACGCAGTATTTT.

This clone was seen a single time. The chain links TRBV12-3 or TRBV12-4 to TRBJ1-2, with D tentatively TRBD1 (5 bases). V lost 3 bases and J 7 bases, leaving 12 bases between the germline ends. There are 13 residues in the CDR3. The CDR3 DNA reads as TGTGCCAGCAGTTTTGGGGGGGACCGTGGCTACACCTTC. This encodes CASSFGGDRGYTF.